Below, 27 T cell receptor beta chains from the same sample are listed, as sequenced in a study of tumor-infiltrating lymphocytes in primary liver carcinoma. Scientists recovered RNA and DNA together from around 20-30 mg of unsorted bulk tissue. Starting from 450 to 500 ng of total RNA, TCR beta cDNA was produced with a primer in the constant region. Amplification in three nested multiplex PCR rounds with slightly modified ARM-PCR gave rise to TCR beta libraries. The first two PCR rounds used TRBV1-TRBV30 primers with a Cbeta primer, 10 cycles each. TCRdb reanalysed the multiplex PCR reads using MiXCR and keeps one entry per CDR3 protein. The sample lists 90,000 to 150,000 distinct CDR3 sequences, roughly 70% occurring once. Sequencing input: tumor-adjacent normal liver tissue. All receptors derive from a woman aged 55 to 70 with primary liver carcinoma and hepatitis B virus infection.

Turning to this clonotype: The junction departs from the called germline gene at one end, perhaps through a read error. The CDR3 loop is CSVAWDNNQPQHF. CDR3 in DNA: TGTAGCGTTGCATGGGACAACAATCAGCCCCAGCATTTT. V usage is TRBV29-1 and J usage is TRBJ1-5; TRBD1 might be the D (6 bases). CDR1 and CDR2 (germline): SQVTM, ANQGSEA. This CDR3 is 13 amino acids long.

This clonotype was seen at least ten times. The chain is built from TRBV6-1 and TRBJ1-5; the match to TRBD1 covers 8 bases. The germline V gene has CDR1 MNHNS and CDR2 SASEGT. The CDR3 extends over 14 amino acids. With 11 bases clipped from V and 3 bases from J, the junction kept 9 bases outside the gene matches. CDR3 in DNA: TGTGCCGGCTCAGGGGGCGGTTTCAATCAGCCCCAGCATTTT. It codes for CAGSGGGFNQPQHF.

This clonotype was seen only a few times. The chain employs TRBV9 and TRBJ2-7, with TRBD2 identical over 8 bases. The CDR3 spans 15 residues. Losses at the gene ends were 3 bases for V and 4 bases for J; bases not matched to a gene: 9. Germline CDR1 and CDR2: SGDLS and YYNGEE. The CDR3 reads CASSDRASGSYEQYF. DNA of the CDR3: TGTGCCAGCAGCGACAGGGCAAGCGGGAGTTACGAGCAGTACTTC.

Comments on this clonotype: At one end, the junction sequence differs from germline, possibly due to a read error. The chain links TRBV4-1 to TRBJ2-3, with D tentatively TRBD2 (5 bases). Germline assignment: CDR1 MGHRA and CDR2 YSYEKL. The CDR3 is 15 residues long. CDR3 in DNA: TGCGCCAGCAACCAAGACTACGCTTACGCAGATATGCAGTATTTT. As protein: CASNQDYAYADMQYF.

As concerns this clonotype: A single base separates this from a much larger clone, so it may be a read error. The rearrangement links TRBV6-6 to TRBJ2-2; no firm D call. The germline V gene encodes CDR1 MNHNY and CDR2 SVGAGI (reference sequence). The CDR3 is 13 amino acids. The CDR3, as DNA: TGTGCCAGCAGATACGCGAACACCGTGGAGCTGTTTTTT. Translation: CASRYANTVELFF.

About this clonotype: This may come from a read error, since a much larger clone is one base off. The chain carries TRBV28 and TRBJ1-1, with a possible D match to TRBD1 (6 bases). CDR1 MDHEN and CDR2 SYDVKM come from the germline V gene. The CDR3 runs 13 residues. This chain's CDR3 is CANSDTGRTEAFF. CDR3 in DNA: TGTGCCAACAGTGACACAGGGCGGACTGAAGCTTTCTTT.

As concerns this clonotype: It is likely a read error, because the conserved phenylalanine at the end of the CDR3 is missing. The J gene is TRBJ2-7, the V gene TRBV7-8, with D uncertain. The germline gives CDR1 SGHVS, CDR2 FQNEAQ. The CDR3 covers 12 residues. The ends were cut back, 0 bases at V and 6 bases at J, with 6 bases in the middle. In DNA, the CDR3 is TGTGCCAGCAGCTTAGCCCATGCCGAGCAGTACTTA. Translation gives CASSLAHAEQYL.

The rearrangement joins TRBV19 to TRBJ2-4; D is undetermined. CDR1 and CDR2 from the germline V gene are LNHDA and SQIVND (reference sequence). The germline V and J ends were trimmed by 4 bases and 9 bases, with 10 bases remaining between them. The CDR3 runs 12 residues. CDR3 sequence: CASSTPYSIQYF. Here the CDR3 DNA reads TGTGCCAGTAGTACTCCTTACTCCATTCAGTACTTC.

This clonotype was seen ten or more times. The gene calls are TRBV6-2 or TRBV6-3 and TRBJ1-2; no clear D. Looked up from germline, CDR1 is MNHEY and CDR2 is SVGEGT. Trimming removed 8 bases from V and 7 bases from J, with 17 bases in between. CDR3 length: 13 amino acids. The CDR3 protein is CASGRGTTTGYTF. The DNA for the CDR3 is TGTGCCAGCGGCAGAGGAACTACCACTGGCTACACCTTC.

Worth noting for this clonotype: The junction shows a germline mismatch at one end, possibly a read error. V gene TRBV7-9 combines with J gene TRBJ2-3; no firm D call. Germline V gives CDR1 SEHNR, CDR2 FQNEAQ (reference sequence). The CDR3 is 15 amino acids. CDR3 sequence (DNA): TGTGCCAGCAGCTTAAATATCGGTAGCACAGATAAGCAGTATTTT. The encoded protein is CASSLNIGSTDKQYF.

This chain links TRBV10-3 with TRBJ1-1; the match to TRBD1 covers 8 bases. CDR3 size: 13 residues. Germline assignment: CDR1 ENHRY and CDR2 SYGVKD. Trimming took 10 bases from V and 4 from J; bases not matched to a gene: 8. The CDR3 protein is CATLRQGSTEAFF. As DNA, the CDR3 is TGTGCCACCCTTCGACAGGGGAGCACTGAAGCTTTCTTT.

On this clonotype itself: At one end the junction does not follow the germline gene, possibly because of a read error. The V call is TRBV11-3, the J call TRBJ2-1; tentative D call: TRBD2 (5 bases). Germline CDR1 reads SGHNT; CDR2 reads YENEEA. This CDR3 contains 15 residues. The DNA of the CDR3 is TGCGCCAGCAGCCAAACTAGAGGAGTTTACAATGAGCAGTTCTTC. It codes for CASSQTRGVYNEQFF.

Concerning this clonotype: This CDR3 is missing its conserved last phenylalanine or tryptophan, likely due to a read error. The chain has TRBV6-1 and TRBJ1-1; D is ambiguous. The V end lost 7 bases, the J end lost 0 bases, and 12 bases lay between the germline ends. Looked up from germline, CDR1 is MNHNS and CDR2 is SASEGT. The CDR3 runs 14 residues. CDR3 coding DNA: TGTGCCAGCAATTATTTAGACTTGAACACTGAAGCTTTCGTT. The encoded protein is CASNYLDLNTEAFV.

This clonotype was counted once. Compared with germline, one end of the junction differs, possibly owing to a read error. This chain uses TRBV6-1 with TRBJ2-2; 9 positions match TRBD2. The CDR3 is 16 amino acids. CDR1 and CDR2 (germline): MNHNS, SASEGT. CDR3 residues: CVSSVEGLAWGGELFF. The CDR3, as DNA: TGTGTCAGCAGTGTCGAGGGACTAGCATGGGGCGGGGAGCTGTTTTTT.

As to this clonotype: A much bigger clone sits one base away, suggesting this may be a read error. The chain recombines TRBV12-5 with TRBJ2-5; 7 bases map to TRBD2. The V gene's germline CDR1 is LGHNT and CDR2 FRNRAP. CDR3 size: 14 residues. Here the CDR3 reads CTSGSSGGQETQYF. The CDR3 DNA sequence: TGTACTAGTGGTTCTAGCGGAGGCCAAGAGACCCAGTACTTC. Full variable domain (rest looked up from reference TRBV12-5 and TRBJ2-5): DARVTQTPRHKVTEMGQEVTMRCQPILGHNTVFWYRQTMMQGLELLAYFRNRAPLDDSGMPKDRFSAEMPDATLATLKIQPSEPRDSAVYFCTSGSSGGQETQYFGPGTRLLVL.

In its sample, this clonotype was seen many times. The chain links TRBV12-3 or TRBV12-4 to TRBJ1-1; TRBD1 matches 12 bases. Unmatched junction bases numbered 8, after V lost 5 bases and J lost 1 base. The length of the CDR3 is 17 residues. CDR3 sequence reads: CASSGTGGLVANTEAFF. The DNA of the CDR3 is TGTGCCAGCAGTGGGACAGGGGGCTTGGTCGCGAACACTGAAGCTTTCTTT.

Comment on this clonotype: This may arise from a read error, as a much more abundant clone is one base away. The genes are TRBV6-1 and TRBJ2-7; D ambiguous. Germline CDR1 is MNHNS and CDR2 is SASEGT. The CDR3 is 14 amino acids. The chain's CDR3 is CVGSELTRNYEQYF. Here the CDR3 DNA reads TGTGTCGGCAGTGAACTCACCCGCAACTACGAGCAGTACTTC.

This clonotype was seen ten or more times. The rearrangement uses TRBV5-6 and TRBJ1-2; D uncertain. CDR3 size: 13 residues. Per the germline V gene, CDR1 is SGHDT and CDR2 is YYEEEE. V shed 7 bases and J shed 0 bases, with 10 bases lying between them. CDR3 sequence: CASRRTANYGYTF. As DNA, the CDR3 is TGTGCCAGCCGCCGAACCGCTAACTATGGCTACACCTTC.

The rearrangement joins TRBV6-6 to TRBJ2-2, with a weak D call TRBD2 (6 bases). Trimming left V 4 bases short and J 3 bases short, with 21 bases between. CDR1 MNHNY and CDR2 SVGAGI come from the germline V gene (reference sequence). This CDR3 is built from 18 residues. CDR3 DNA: TGTGCCAGCAGTTCCTCGATTCGGGACGGGAGAGACACCGGGGAGCTGTTTTTT. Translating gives CASSSSIRDGRDTGELFF.

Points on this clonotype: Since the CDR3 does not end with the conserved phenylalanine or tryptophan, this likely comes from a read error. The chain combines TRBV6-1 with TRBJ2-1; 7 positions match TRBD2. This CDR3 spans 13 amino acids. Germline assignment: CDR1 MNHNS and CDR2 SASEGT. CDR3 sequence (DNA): TGTGTCACAATTGGGCTAGCGGTGACCCAGCAGTTCTCC. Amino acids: CVTIGLAVTQQFS.

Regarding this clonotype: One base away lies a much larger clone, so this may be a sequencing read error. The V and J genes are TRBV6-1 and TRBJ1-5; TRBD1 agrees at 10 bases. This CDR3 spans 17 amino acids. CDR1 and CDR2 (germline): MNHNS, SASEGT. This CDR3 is CTSTARRPGQGFQPQHF. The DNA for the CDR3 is TGTACCAGCACAGCCCGAAGACCGGGACAGGGGTTTCAGCCCCAGCATTTT.

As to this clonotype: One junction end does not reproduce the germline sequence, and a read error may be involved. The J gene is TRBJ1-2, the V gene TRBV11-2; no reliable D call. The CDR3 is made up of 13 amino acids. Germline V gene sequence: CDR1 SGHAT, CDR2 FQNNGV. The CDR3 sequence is CASCPTHNYGYTF. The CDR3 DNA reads TGTGCCAGCTGCCCGACACATAACTATGGTTACACCTTC. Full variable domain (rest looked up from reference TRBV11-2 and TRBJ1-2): EAGVAQSPRYKIIEKRQSVAFWCNPISGHATLYWYQQILGQGPKLLIQFQNNGVVDDSQLPKDRFSAERLKGVDSTLKIQPAKLEDSAVYLCASCPTHNYGYTFGSGTRLTVV.

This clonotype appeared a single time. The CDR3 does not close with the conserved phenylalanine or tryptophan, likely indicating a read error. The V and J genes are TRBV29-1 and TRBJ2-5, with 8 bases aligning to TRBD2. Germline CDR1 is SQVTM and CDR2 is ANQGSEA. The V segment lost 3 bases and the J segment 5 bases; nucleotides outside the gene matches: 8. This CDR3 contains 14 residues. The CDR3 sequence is CSVDYPSGCETQYL. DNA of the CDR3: TGCAGCGTTGATTATCCTAGCGGGTGTGAGACCCAGTACTTA.

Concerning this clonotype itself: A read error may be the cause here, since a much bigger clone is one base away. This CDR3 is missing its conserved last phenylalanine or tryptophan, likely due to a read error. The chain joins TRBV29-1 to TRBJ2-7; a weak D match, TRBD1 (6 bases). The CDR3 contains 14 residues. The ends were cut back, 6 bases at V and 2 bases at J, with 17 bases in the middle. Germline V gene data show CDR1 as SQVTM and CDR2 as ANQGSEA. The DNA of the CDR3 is TGCAGCGTGTCTCAGGGGATGAGGGCCTACGAGCAGTACTTA. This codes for CSVSQGMRAYEQYL.

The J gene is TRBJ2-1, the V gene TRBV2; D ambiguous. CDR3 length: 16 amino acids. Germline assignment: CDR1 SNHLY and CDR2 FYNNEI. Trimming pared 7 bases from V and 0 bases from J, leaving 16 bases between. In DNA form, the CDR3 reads TGTGCCAGCAATGAGGCTACCTGGAGCTCCTACAATGAGCAGTTCTTC. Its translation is CASNEATWSSYNEQFF.

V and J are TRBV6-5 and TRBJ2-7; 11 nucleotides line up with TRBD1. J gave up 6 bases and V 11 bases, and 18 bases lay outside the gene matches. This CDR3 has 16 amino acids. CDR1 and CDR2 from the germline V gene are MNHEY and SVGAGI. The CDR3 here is CADSYYTGTGGFEQYF. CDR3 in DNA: TGTGCCGACAGTTACTATACCGGGACAGGGGGTTTCGAGCAGTACTTC.

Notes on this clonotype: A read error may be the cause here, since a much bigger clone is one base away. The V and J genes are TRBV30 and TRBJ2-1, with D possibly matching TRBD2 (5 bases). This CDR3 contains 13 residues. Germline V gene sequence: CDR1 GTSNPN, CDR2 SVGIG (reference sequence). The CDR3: CTWSVLRGSEQFF. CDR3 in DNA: TGTACCTGGAGTGTACTTCGGGGAAGTGAGCAGTTCTTC.